A single T cell receptor (beta chain) is shown here with its context. Its antigen is not yet known. Per-base qualities were not stored, and no clone one base away is much larger. TCR CDR3 regions were amplified from genomic DNA by multiplex PCR using the deep immunoSEQ assay. Extracted genomic DNA from each cell subset was distributed evenly across all wells of several immunoSEQ 96-well plates, and each plate was treated as a replicate. Each replicate PCR for sorted subsets received about 210 ng genomic DNA, equal to about 30,000 T cell genomes. Purified libraries were measured with a Qubit 3.0 fluorometer, size-checked on a Bioanalyzer 2100, and measured again with the KAPA Library Quantification kit. A separate single-read 150-cycle Illumina NextSeq 550 flow cell was used to sequence each immunoSEQ 96-well plate. The published analysis was carried out like this. Because the immunoSEQ output included only junctional sequences and no quality scores, the filtering could not be the same as the filtering used for full-length reads. To assign V/J genes and CDR3, sequences were annotated using PyIR, a Python wrapper for IgBLAST v1.9, with IMGT germline references. Any read was removed if the V/J assignment was weak (E-value above 1e-6), the CDR3 was missing, or the read contained stop codons, out-of-frame junctions, or ambiguous translated residues. V3J clonotypes were defined as sequences sharing an identical inferred V gene, J gene, and CDR3 amino acid sequence. Percentage overlap between repertoires was computed as shared unique clonotypes divided by the size of the smaller repertoire. RTK rarefaction, the Chao1 estimator, and Recon v2.1 estimates of unobserved clonotypes were used to assess repertoire richness. For all TCRbeta clonotypes obtained by the gDNA method from a handful of donors, generation probabilities were computed with OLGA. The source is immuneACCESS, and TCRdb retained only in-frame sequences with V and J called. Part of the clones is not carried over; for the studies checked, unresolved V genes explain less than half of this, and the remainder is unexplained. V and J calls plus clone size are reproduced from that table; the DNA served to infer D and trimming. The sample includes a few million clones, with 92% observed a single time. The ten most abundant clones make up more than 0.35% of the sample.

The sample belongs to a study of shared clonotypes between healthy human individuals (dated by TCRdb to the early 2020s). In the study overall: The cohort included three men and a couple of women between 18 and 49 years of age. For each donor, three plates each were used for CD4 naive and CD4 memory, two plates were used for CD8 naive, and one plate was used for CD8 memory. To estimate repertoire size and how much clonotype sharing occurs between individuals, the study deeply sequenced the blood TCR repertoires of roughly 5 healthy adults. Libraries were prepared and TCR repertoires were sequenced by different laboratories using diverse techniques, in order to increase sequencing depth and limit assay-specific biases. Between about 0.8 and 9 billion PBMCs per donor were obtained by leukapheresis. Results and caveats for the whole study, not just this receptor: Higher generation probabilities were observed for clonotypes shared by all four sorted-subset donors than for non-shared clonotypes. The small number of donors limited the genetic and exposure-history diversity represented. Sharing across a handful of donors was observed for 4.5% to 6.5% of naive CD4, 3.5% of naive CD8, over 2% of memory CD4, and roughly 0.4% of memory CD8 clonotypes. Sampling was restricted to blood, and TCR repertoires in tissues likely differ from the TCR repertoires found in blood. Naive subsets generally had larger estimated clonotype richness than memory subsets. Pairwise subsampling indicated that sequencing depth was expected to affect the degree of clonotype sharing among donors. Rarefaction of sorted-subset datasets indicated incomplete sequencing despite the large sequencing depth.

Looking up the germline V gene yields CDR1 MNHEY and CDR2 SVGAGI. The CDR3 spans 11 residues, from the cysteine through the phenylalanine. The entry retains the CDR3 DNA only, 33 bases that are in frame from base 1. Trimming at the junction amounts to 2 bases on V and 8 bases on J, and the germline ends lie 4 bases apart. Healthy HIV-negative adults with no recently reported acute infections or vaccinations were included as donors. Only Caucasian adults living in Nashville, Tennessee, USA were represented among the donors. CD4+ T cells were enriched by magnetic negative selection; naive cells were then positively selected on CD45RA, and the negative fraction formed the memory subset. Blood was obtained by leukapheresis, after which PBMCs were separated by Ficoll-Histopaque density gradient centrifugation and cryopreserved in liquid nitrogen vapor phase. Purity and quantity of every magnetically sorted T cell population were checked by analytical flow cytometry. From each sorted fraction, genomic DNA was isolated and quantified by UV absorbance on a Nanodrop 2000c.

The clonotype comes from a man between 18 and 35 years old in good health. Some clones in this sample may be carry-over from other donors' samples. Recombination joined TRBV6-5 with TRBJ2-4, with the D gene not confidently named. The sample taken for sequencing was naive CD4+ T cells from PBMCs. Taken with the paper, the label for cell subset or site translates to: CD45RA+ positively selected. The CDR3 reads as follows: CASSYGDIQYF. The nucleotides are TGTGCCAGCAGTTACGGGGACATTCAGTACTTC.